The rows below give T cell receptor beta chains drawn from one sample of a study of technical replicates of blood from a few donors. Assay used: immunoSEQ multiplex PCR; TCRdb lists only in-frame clones, some missing. Here the sample spans over 10,000 clones, 92% being singletons. Sequencing was performed on PBMCs. The origin of the receptors is a human donor in good health. CDR3s include the opening cysteine and the closing phenylalanine or tryptophan. The D gene is left open where the match is weak. Rows give clone size only sometimes, using once, few, many, or a class for an expanded clone.

J gene | D gene | V gene | clone size | CDR3 protein | CDR3 DNA
TRBJ1-3 | - | TRBV2 | - | CASSQAGVLYGAGNTIYF | TGTGCCAGCAGCCAAGCGGGCGTTCTTTATGGGGCGGGAAACACCATATATTTT
TRBJ1-1 | - | TRBV6-5 | few | CASSYNDGTEAFF | TGTGCCAGCAGTTACAATGACGGGACTGAAGCTTTCTTT
TRBJ2-3 | TRBD1 | TRBV27 | - | CASSTTGGKSTDTQYF | TGTGCCAGCAGTACCACAGGGGGGAAAAGCACAGATACGCAGTATTTT
TRBJ2-3 | TRBD1 | TRBV7-8 | - | CASSITGGSDTQYF | TGTGCCAGCAGCATCACAGGGGGTTCAGATACGCAGTATTTT
TRBJ2-7 | TRBD2 | TRBV5-4 | once | CASSGGGIYEQYF | TGTGCCAGCAGTGGGGGGGGGATCTACGAGCAGTACTTC
TRBJ2-1 | - | TRBV5-4 | - | CASSLGEESYNEQFF | TGTGCCAGCAGCTTGGGCGAAGAATCCTACAATGAGCAGTTCTTC
TRBJ2-7 | TRBD1 | TRBV28 | - | CASSSAGTGNYEQYF | TGTGCCAGCAGTTCTGCCGGGACAGGGAATTACGAGCAGTACTTC
TRBJ2-7 | - | TRBV15 | once | CATSRDNGGNYEQYF | TGTGCCACCAGCAGAGATAACGGGGGAAACTACGAGCAGTACTTC
TRBJ2-1 | TRBD2 | TRBV11-2 | - | CASSLGASGRWDNEQFF | TGTGCCAGCAGCTTGGGGGCTAGCGGGAGGTGGGACAATGAGCAGTTCTTC
TRBJ2-7 | TRBD2 | TRBV18 | once | CASSPEGLNYEQYF | TGTGCCAGCTCACCTGAGGGACTAAACTACGAGCAGTACTTC
TRBJ2-2 | - | TRBV9 | - | CASSAFRDSVTGELFF | TGTGCCAGCAGCGCATTCCGGGACTCAGTAACCGGGGAGCTGTTTTTT
TRBJ2-7 | TRBD1 | TRBV2 | once | CASSPAGTDLSYEQYF | TGTGCCAGCAGCCCGGCCGGGACAGATCTTTCCTACGAGCAGTACTTC
TRBJ2-1 | TRBD2 | TRBV19 | - | CATGIAGSGSYNEQFF | TGTGCCACCGGTATTGCGGGTAGCGGGAGTTACAATGAGCAGTTCTTC
TRBJ2-7 | TRBD2 | TRBV23-1 | - | CASSQGSGTSGRYEQYF | TGCGCCAGCAGTCAGGGATCCGGGACTAGCGGGAGGTACGAGCAGTACTTC
TRBJ2-3 | TRBD2 | TRBV11-3 | - | CASSSSAGSGGTDTQYF | TGTGCCAGCAGCTCCTCAGCGGGGAGCGGGGGCACAGATACGCAGTATTTT
TRBJ1-1 | - | TRBV18 | few | CASSEGTPEAFF | TGTGCCAGCTCAGAGGGGACACCTGAGGCTTTCTTT
TRBJ1-2 | TRBD1 | TRBV19 | - | CASSTGDRANYGYTF | TGTGCCAGTAGTACCGGCGACAGGGCTAACTATGGCTACACCTTC
TRBJ1-2 | TRBD1 | TRBV19 | - | CATSPFPGTAYGYTF | TGTGCCACTTCCCCTTTTCCCGGGACAGCCTATGGCTACACCTTC
TRBJ1-5 | - | TRBV30 | few | CAWSTAGGNQPQHF | TGTGCCTGGAGTACGGCAGGGGGCAATCAGCCCCAGCATTTT
TRBJ2-1 | - | TRBV7-9 | - | CASSTIARPYNEQFF | TGTGCCAGCAGCACAATAGCGCGACCCTACAATGAGCAGTTCTTC
TRBJ1-3 | - | TRBV28 | - | CASSRPIEGGPRNTIYF | TGTGCCAGCAGCCGCCCCATCGAAGGGGGTCCCCGAAACACCATATATTTT
TRBJ2-2 | - | TRBV7-9 | - | CASSLVRVGELFF | TGTGCCAGCAGCTTAGTGCGGGTTGGGGAGCTGTTTTTT
TRBJ2-5 | - | TRBV6-5 | - | CASTQAGGWETQYF | TGTGCCAGCACCCAGGCCGGGGGTTGGGAGACCCAGTACTTC
TRBJ2-5 | - | TRBV5-6 | few | CASSLARTEKETQYF | TGTGCCAGCAGCTTGGCCCGGACAGAGAAAGAGACCCAGTACTTC
TRBJ2-2 | TRBD2 | TRBV27 | - | CASNPYPGLVVGELFF | TGTGCCAGCAACCCTTACCCGGGACTAGTTGTCGGGGAGCTGTTTTTT
TRBJ2-7 | TRBD1 | TRBV23-1 | - | CAWGQIFYEQYF | TGCGCCTGGGGACAGATATTCTACGAGCAGTACTTC
TRBJ1-4 | - | TRBV5-1 | - | CASSLDGGYATNEKLFF | TGCGCCAGCAGCTTGGACGGAGGTTATGCAACTAATGAAAAACTGTTTTTT
TRBJ2-1 | - | TRBV7-6 | - | CATGPFAGNEQFF | TGTGCCACTGGACCGTTTGCGGGGAATGAGCAGTTCTTC
TRBJ2-7 | TRBD2 | TRBV27 | - | CASSLWGGEQYF | TGTGCCAGCAGTTTATGGGGGGGAGAGCAGTACTTC
TRBJ2-7 | - | TRBV5-1 | - | CASSETPQQDEQYF | TGCGCCAGCAGCGAAACACCTCAACAGGATGAGCAGTACTTC
TRBJ2-3 | - | TRBV12-5 | - | CASGASGDPADTQYF | TGTGCTAGTGGTGCCTCAGGGGATCCGGCAGATACGCAGTATTTT
TRBJ2-1 | TRBD2 | TRBV27 | - | CASTLSGLAGEEQFF | TGTGCCAGCACCCTATCGGGACTAGCGGGAGAGGAGCAGTTCTTC
TRBJ2-1 | TRBD2 | TRBV7-6 | - | CASSLDRTSGRANEQFF | TGTGCCAGCAGCTTAGACCGGACTAGCGGGAGGGCCAATGAGCAGTTCTTC
TRBJ2-1 | TRBD1 | TRBV5-1 | - | CASSYGQGAATEGNEQFF | TGCGCCAGCAGCTACGGACAGGGGGCAGCTACTGAGGGCAATGAGCAGTTCTTC
TRBJ2-3 | TRBD1 | TRBV5-1 | - | CASSQGVLTDTQYF | TGCGCCAGCAGCCAGGGGGTTTTAACAGATACGCAGTATTTT
TRBJ2-7 | - | TRBV6-1 | once | CASRAGTSYEQYF | TGTGCCAGCAGAGCCGGGACTTCCTACGAGCAGTACTTC
TRBJ2-1 | - | TRBV9 | - | CASSVSSDPLHEQFF | TGTGCCAGCAGCGTTTCTAGCGATCCCCTCCATGAGCAGTTCTTC
TRBJ2-1 | - | TRBV10-3 | - | CAINSGIALANDEQFF | TGTGCCATCAACTCGGGTATAGCCCTAGCCAATGATGAGCAGTTCTTC
TRBJ2-5 | TRBD2 | TRBV7-7 | - | CASSLSGNVGETQYF | TGTGCCAGCAGCTTAAGCGGGAATGTGGGGGAGACCCAGTACTTC
TRBJ1-5 | - | TRBV6-4 | - | CASSDGGDGNQPQHF | TGTGCCAGCAGCGATGGGGGGGACGGCAATCAGCCCCAGCATTTT
TRBJ2-3 | TRBD2 | TRBV5-6 | few | CASSPGASGRTDTQYF | TGTGCCAGCAGCCCCGGCGCTAGCGGACGCACAGATACGCAGTATTTT
TRBJ1-2 | - | TRBV6-1 | - | CASTDSYGYTF | TGTGCCAGCACCGACAGCTATGGCTACACCTTC
TRBJ2-7 | TRBD2 | TRBV7-9 | - | CASSELADSYEQYF | TGTGCCAGCAGCGAACTAGCGGACTCCTACGAGCAGTACTTC
TRBJ2-5 | TRBD2 | TRBV11-2 | - | CASSLEALAGGQETQYF | TGTGCCAGCAGCTTAGAGGCTCTAGCGGGAGGCCAAGAGACCCAGTACTTC
TRBJ2-3 | TRBD2 | TRBV7-8 | - | CASSWPGLATDTQYF | TGTGCCAGCAGCTGGCCGGGACTAGCTACAGATACGCAGTATTTT
TRBJ1-1 | - | TRBV19 | - | CASSRIRALNTEAFF | TGTGCCAGTAGTAGAATCAGGGCATTGAACACTGAAGCTTTCTTT
TRBJ1-2 | TRBD1 | TRBV30 | - | CAWNPGQGYGYTF | TGTGCCTGGAATCCGGGACAGGGGTATGGCTACACCTTC
TRBJ2-7 | TRBD1 | TRBV5-1 | once | CASSLQGAILPYEQYF | TGCGCCAGCAGCCTACAGGGGGCAATCCTACCCTACGAGCAGTACTTC
TRBJ2-1 | TRBD2 | TRBV6-1 | - | CASSEETGGPKEQFF | TGTGCCAGCAGTGAAGAAACGGGAGGGCCAAAGGAGCAGTTCTTC
TRBJ2-2 | TRBD2 | TRBV19 | - | CASSDQGLAGAGELFF | TGTGCCAGTAGTGACCAGGGACTAGCGGGGGCCGGGGAGCTGTTTTTT
TRBJ1-2 | - | TRBV9 | - | CATVTGHGYTF | TGTGCCACTGTTACAGGGCATGGCTACACCTTC
TRBJ2-3 | TRBD2 | TRBV27 | - | CASRPSGQTTQYF | TGTGCCAGCAGGCCTAGCGGTCAGACCACGCAGTATTTT
TRBJ1-5 | TRBD1 | TRBV2 | - | CASSRDRGPSNQPQHF | TGTGCCAGCAGTCGGGACAGGGGGCCGAGCAATCAGCCCCAGCATTTT
TRBJ2-3 | TRBD2 | TRBV9 | - | CASSVGNSGADTQYF | TGTGCCAGCAGCGTAGGAAATAGCGGGGCCGATACGCAGTATTTT
TRBJ2-1 | - | TRBV2 | - | CASSDGSGDGDEQFF | TGTGCCAGCAGTGACGGGTCGGGAGACGGCGATGAGCAGTTCTTC
TRBJ1-1 | - | TRBV5-1 | - | CASSLAEMNTEAFF | TGCGCCAGCAGCTTGGCAGAAATGAACACTGAAGCTTTCTTT
TRBJ1-1 | TRBD1 | TRBV28 | - | CASSLIVFARDRRGPNTEAFF | TGTGCCAGCAGTTTAATTGTTTTCGCCCGGGACAGGAGGGGGCCGAACACTGAAGCTTTCTTT